Below, 20 T cell receptor beta chains from the same sample are listed, as sequenced in a study of T cell clones after liver transplantation. Clones were sequenced by immunoSEQ multiplex PCR, and TCRdb holds only the in-frame ones, with some missing. This table holds tens of thousands of clones, roughly 90% found once. The source was CD4+ T cells from blood, collected before liver transplant. The origin of the receptors is a human donor who received a liver transplant.

The CDR3 nucleotides are TGTGCCAGTAGTGTCCGACGGGAGCAGTTCTTC. This sequence encodes CASSVRREQFF. The chain uses TRBV19 and TRBJ2-1; D unresolved. There are 11 residues in the CDR3. Germline V gene sequence: CDR1 LNHDA, CDR2 SQIVND (reference sequence). The germline V and J ends were trimmed by 5 bases and 10 bases, with 9 bases remaining between them.

The J gene is TRBJ2-7, the V gene TRBV27; 9 nucleotides align to TRBD1. Trimming cost V 5 bases and J 3 bases; bases outside gene matches: 11. Germline lookup yields CDR1 MNHEY and CDR2 SMNVEV (reference sequence). The CDR3 covers 16 residues. CDR3 nucleotides: TGTGCCAGCAGTCTCCAAAACCCGGGACAGGGCTACGAGCAGTACTTC. This translates into CASSLQNPGQGYEQYF.

The chain combines TRBV6-6 with TRBJ1-1; D gene ambiguous. From germline, CDR1 is MNHNY and CDR2 SVGAGI (reference sequence). Deletions cut 0 bases from V and 2 bases from J, with 7 bases between. The CDR3 runs 14 residues. The DNA of the CDR3 is TGTGCCAGCAGTTACTCAGGCATTAACACTGAAGCTTTCTTT. Amino acids: CASSYSGINTEAFF.

The chain uses TRBV13 and TRBJ2-7; 10 nucleotides align to TRBD2. This CDR3 is built from 15 residues. CDR1 and CDR2 from the germline V gene are PRHDT and FYEKMQ (reference sequence). Trimming at V came to 4 bases and at J to 4 bases, leaving 7 bases not matched to a gene. The CDR3 loop is CASSYLSGRSYEQYF. Here the CDR3 DNA reads TGTGCCAGCAGCTACCTTAGCGGGAGGTCGTACGAGCAGTACTTC. Combining the CDR3 with reference TRBV13 and TRBJ2-7 gives the whole variable domain AAGVIQSPRHLIKEKRETATLKCYPIPRHDTVYWYQQGPGQDPQFLISFYEKMQSDKGSIPDRFSAQQFSDYHSELNMSSLELGDSALYFCASSYLSGRSYEQYFGPGTRLTVT.

The rearrangement links TRBV5-1 to TRBJ2-5; 8 bases are shared with TRBD1. The CDR3 has 15 residues. V was pared by 0 bases and J by 3 bases, with 4 bases of the junction left unmatched. In germline, CDR1 is SGHRS, CDR2 YFSETQ. CDR3 sequence: CASSLESGGEETQYF. CDR3 sequence (DNA): TGCGCCAGCAGCTTGGAATCAGGGGGCGAAGAGACCCAGTACTTC.

V is TRBV5-1 and J is TRBJ2-5; possibly TRBD2 for D (5 bases). V gave up 1 base and J gave up 1 base, with 8 bases separating them. From germline, CDR1 is SGHRS and CDR2 YFSETQ. The CDR3 length is 14 residues. The CDR3 is CASSLSGIQETQYF. DNA of the CDR3: TGCGCCAGCAGCTTGTCGGGAATCCAAGAGACCCAGTACTTC.

The chain recombines TRBV7-9 with TRBJ1-2; 7 nucleotides align to TRBD1. Losses at the gene ends were 6 bases for V and 3 bases for J; bases not matched to a gene: 4. The germline V gene has CDR1 SEHNR and CDR2 FQNEAQ (reference sequence). The CDR3 is 13 residues long. CDR3 DNA sequence: TGTGCCAGCAGGCCCCAGGGGGACTATGGCTACACCTTC. Protein: CASRPQGDYGYTF. The whole variable domain, filled in from reference TRBV7-9 and TRBJ1-2, reads DTGVSQNPRHKITKRGQNVTFRCDPISEHNRLYWYRQTLGQGPEFLTYFQNEAQLEKSRLLSDRFSAERPKGSFSTLEIQRTEQGDSAMYLCASRPQGDYGYTFGSGTRLTVV.

The gene calls are TRBV18 and TRBJ1-2; weak D call: TRBD1 (6 bases). V lost 3 bases and J 6 bases, leaving 11 bases between the germline ends. CDR1 is KGHSH and CDR2 is LQKENI in the germline V gene. The CDR3 runs 13 residues. Written as DNA, the CDR3 is TGTGCCAGCTCACCTACCAGGGGCGATGGCTACACCTTC. Its translation: CASSPTRGDGYTF.

The gene calls are TRBV28 and TRBJ1-2, with D tentatively TRBD1 (5 bases). Trimming took 2 bases from V and 6 from J, leaving 13 bases between them. CDR1 is MDHEN, CDR2 SYDVKM, per germline. The CDR3 spans 14 residues. The CDR3 protein is CASSLVQALDGYTF. In DNA, the CDR3 is TGTGCCAGCAGTTTAGTACAGGCGTTGGATGGCTACACCTTC.

This clone was seen once. The V gene is TRBV5-1, the J gene TRBJ2-7; D possibly corresponds to TRBD1 (6 bases). Germline loops: CDR1 SGHRS, CDR2 YFSETQ. The length of the CDR3 is 16 residues. V dropped 4 bases and J dropped 0 bases, with 17 bases sitting between them. This CDR3 reads CASSEGTSPSSYEQYF. In nucleotides, the CDR3 is TGCGCCAGCAGCGAAGGGACATCGCCAAGCTCCTACGAGCAGTACTTC.

This sequence joins TRBV28 and TRBJ1-1; D is uncertain. The CDR3 extends over 13 amino acids. The V gene lost 4 bases and the J gene lost 11 bases, with 17 bases spanning the gap. Germline CDR1 MDHEN, CDR2 SYDVKM. The CDR3 bases are TGTGCCAGCAGTTCAAACCCGGGAAACCGGGCTTTCTTT. Translating gives CASSSNPGNRAFF. Full variable domain (remainder filled in from reference TRBV28 and TRBJ1-1): DVKVTQSSRYLVKRTGEKVFLECVQDMDHENMFWYRQDPGLGLRLIYFSYDVKMKEKGDIPEGYSVSREKKERFSLILESASTNQTSMYLCASSSNPGNRAFFGQGTRLTVV.

V gene TRBV15 combines with J gene TRBJ2-1; 8 bases map to TRBD1. This CDR3 comprises 17 residues. CDR1 and CDR2 from the germline V gene are LNHNV and YYDKDF (reference sequence). Losses at the gene ends were 0 bases for V and 4 bases for J; bases not matched to a gene: 8. Here the CDR3 reads CATSREQRTGGYNEQFF. The CDR3 DNA sequence: TGTGCCACCAGCAGAGAGCAGCGAACAGGGGGATACAATGAGCAGTTCTTC.

The chain employs TRBV7-9 and TRBJ1-1; D is unresolved. Germline CDR1 reads SEHNR; CDR2 reads FQNEAQ (reference sequence). V was pared by 4 bases and J by 1 base, with 10 bases between. CDR3 length: 14 residues. This CDR3 reads CASSSPTPNTEAFF. The CDR3, as DNA: TGTGCCAGCAGCTCTCCCACACCGAACACTGAAGCTTTCTTT.

The chain couples TRBV15 to TRBJ2-3, with 7 bases lining up with TRBD2. This CDR3 contains 15 residues. V gave up 1 base and J gave up 6 bases; unmatched junction bases: 7. Germline lookup yields CDR1 LNHNV and CDR2 YYDKDF (reference sequence). The CDR3 sequence: CATSRVYGGGDTQYF. CDR3 bases: TGTGCCACCAGCAGAGTTTATGGGGGAGGGGATACGCAGTATTTT.

The rearrangement uses TRBV28 and TRBJ1-5; D not certain. The germline V gene encodes CDR1 MDHEN and CDR2 SYDVKM. V was trimmed by 3 bases and J by 1 base, leaving 10 bases between them. This CDR3 spans 15 amino acids. CDR3 in amino acids: CASSFGVGSNQPQHF. CDR3 DNA sequence: TGTGCCAGCAGTTTTGGGGTGGGCAGCAATCAGCCCCAGCATTTT. Full variable domain (rest looked up from reference TRBV28 and TRBJ1-5): DVKVTQSSRYLVKRTGEKVFLECVQDMDHENMFWYRQDPGLGLRLIYFSYDVKMKEKGDIPEGYSVSREKKERFSLILESASTNQTSMYLCASSFGVGSNQPQHFGDGTRLSIL.

The J gene is TRBJ1-3, the V gene TRBV25-1, with TRBD1 matching over 10 bases. V lost 8 bases and J lost 1; bases outside the gene matches: 2. The CDR3 totals 14 residues. Germline CDR1 reads MGHDK; CDR2 reads SYGVNS. This CDR3 is CASGTGVSGNTIYF. The CDR3 DNA reads as TGTGCCAGCGGGACAGGGGTGTCTGGAAACACCATATATTTT.

This chain uses TRBV5-1 with TRBJ2-2; D gene unclear. V was shortened by 1 base and J by 3 bases, with 7 bases between the two germline ends. This CDR3 comprises 14 residues. Germline V gene sequence: CDR1 SGHRS, CDR2 YFSETQ. CDR3 sequence (DNA): TGCGCCAGCAGCTTGAGGGCGGACACCGGGGAGCTGTTTTTT. It specifies CASSLRADTGELFF.

This chain connects TRBV19 to TRBJ2-1; 8 nucleotides line up with TRBD2. The V and J ends lost 1 base and 8 bases, in that order; junction bases with no gene match: 7. The CDR3 extends over 15 amino acids. The germline V gene encodes CDR1 LNHDA and CDR2 SQIVND (reference sequence). For the CDR3, the DNA is TGTGCCAGTAGTATAGGCCCGGGAGGGGCGGATGAGCAGTTCTTC. Protein sequence: CASSIGPGGADEQFF. The complete variable domain, with remaining parts taken from reference TRBV19 and TRBJ2-1, reads DGGITQSPKYLFRKEGQNVTLSCEQNLNHDAMYWYRQDPGQGLRLIYYSQIVNDFQKGDIAEGYSVSREKKESFPLTVTSAQKNPTAFYLCASSIGPGGADEQFFGPGTRLTVL.

The rearrangement joins TRBV19 to TRBJ2-7; tentative D call: TRBD2 (5 bases). With 3 bases removed from V and 2 bases from J, the gap between germline ends came to 11 bases. CDR3 length: 14 amino acids. Looked up from germline, CDR1 is LNHDA and CDR2 is SQIVND (reference sequence). CDR3 in amino acids: CASSIRGQTYEQYF. As DNA, the CDR3 is TGTGCCAGTAGTATCAGAGGGCAAACCTACGAGCAGTACTTC.

The chain couples TRBV10-2 to TRBJ1-5; D is undetermined. The CDR3 contains 13 residues. Per the germline V gene, CDR1 is WSHSY and CDR2 is SAAADI. V was trimmed by 3 bases and J by 11 bases, leaving 14 bases between them. The CDR3 DNA is TGCGCCAGCAGTGAATCGCAGACCCAGGCCCAGCATTTT. Translation gives CASSESQTQAQHF.